This T cell receptor (beta chain) originates from a study of blood T cell repertoires in COVID-19. In its sample, this clone was seen a few times. In the study's own analysis: Using reference gene primer amplification, nucleated cell counts were estimated. Method: immunoSEQ multiplex PCR; TCRdb's copy keeps in-frame clones and lacks some. V, J and clone size derive from that table, while D and trimming were established from the DNA sequence. The sample consists of 73,000 or so clones, around 86% of them appearing once. There are 14 residues in the CDR3. Trimming stripped 0 bases from V and 9 bases from J, with 14 bases between. CDR1 and CDR2 from the germline V gene are KGHSH and LQKENI.

The TCR sequence derives from a man aged 25 to 40 with acute or convalescent COVID-19. Sequenced input: peripheral blood. The V gene is TRBV18, the J gene TRBJ1-2; D is perhaps TRBD1 (5 bases). The chain's CDR3 is CASSPPGGFGSYTF. The CDR3, as DNA: TGTGCCAGCTCACCACCGGGGGGTTTCGGGAGCTACACCTTC.